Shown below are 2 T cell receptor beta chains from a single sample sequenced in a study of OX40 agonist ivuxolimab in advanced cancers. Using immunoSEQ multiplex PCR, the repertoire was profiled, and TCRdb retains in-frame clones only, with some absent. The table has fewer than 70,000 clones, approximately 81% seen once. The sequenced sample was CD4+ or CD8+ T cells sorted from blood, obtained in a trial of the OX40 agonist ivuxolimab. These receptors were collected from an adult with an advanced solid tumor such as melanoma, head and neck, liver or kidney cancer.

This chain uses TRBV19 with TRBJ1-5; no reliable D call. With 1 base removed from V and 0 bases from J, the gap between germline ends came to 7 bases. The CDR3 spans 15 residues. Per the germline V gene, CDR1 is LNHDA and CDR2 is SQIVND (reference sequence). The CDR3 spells CASSIGGNSNQPQHF. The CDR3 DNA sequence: TGTGCCAGTAGTATAGGAGGGAATAGCAATCAGCCCCAGCATTTT.

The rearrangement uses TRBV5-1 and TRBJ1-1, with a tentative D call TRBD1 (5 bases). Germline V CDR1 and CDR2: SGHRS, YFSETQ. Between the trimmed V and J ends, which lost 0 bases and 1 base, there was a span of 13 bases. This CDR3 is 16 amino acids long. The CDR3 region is CASSLEGKGSNTEAFF. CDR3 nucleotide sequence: TGCGCCAGCAGCTTGGAGGGGAAGGGGTCGAACACTGAAGCTTTCTTT.